The entry that follows covers one T cell receptor (beta chain) sequence. Its recognized antigen is unknown. Base quality data are lacking; no much larger clone is found one base away. This record belongs to a study of cytomegalovirus exposure and HLA in healthy donors (dated by TCRdb to about 2017). The study in broad terms: According to an earlier analysis of 587 of the donors, about 179 million T cells yielded 117 million unique TCR beta sequences and approximately 280 Gb of sequence data. Class I and class II HLA loci were covered by the typing at four-digit resolution. To study patterns of TCR occurrence, a later analysis re-analyzed previously published TCR beta repertoires from 500 to 850 donors and added high-resolution HLA genotyping. In the later analysis, no new phenotypic data were used to find candidate immune exposures; instead, reliance was placed on TCR beta sequences and their occurrence across donors. A later genetic analysis used genome-wide SNP genotypes for 398 of the 666 donors, treating that subset as a discovery cohort. All discovery cohort repertoires had been generated using a single sequencing platform. Typing coverage differed by locus: A, B, C, DRB1 and DQB1 were typed in about 620-630 donors, DQA1 in about 550, DPA1 in some 600, and DPB1 in 472. Because of strong linkage in the cohort, roughly five DR-DQ haplotypes were treated as single units for association and clustering. Donor age, sex, ethnicity and CMV serostatus were compiled together with the repertoire data. The study used immunosequencing to profile the T cell repertoires of approximately 630 subjects and linked those repertoires to cytomegalovirus serostatus. High-throughput TCR immunosequencing, statistical association of individual TCRs with disease status, and machine learning were combined to predict cytomegalovirus infection status. Across under 500 genotyped donors of the cohort, an average of roughly 250,000 unique TCR beta nucleotide sequences per donor were sequenced, and approximately 17% of those sequences were non-productive. Besides the first cohort of approximately 710 subjects, a separate validation cohort made up of 90 to 150 different subjects was used. An earlier analysis of about 600 of the donors used high-throughput TCR beta sequencing to judge whether each TCR beta V gene segment behaved as functional or pseudogenic. Roughly 300 gigabases of sequencing data and tens of millions of unique TCR sequences were included in an early release covering about 600 HLA-typed donors. The study aimed to test whether signatures of past pathogen exposure could be identified by cataloging public T cell receptors. Of the roughly 400 genotyped donors, 81% fell in the genetic ancestry cluster associated with self-reported Caucasian donors. The study at large found these results: In a later analysis, about 16,000 TCR beta sequences were associated with specific HLA alleles at a false discovery rate of 0.05. A further reported finding was that TCR beta sequences accurately predicted the HLA-A and HLA-B alleles for most subjects in the first cohort. Because the 87-base-pair reads could not distinguish some IMGT-functional V segments, including TRBV6-2 and TRBV6-3, those segments were excluded. In vitro tests confirmed that three of the cytomegalovirus-associated TCR beta chains recognize cytomegalovirus antigens. In the study, 150 to 200 TCR beta chains were listed as associated with cytomegalovirus. In a later analysis, HLA-associated TCR beta chains were found to be more clonally expanded and to have lower generation probabilities than equally common non-associated chains. The cohort was sequenced for TCR beta chains only, and without alpha or paired-chain data the features that could be detected were limited. The presence/absence analyses assumed that sequencing depth was roughly uniform across donors, and that assumption may not be true. The authors suggested that the approach could potentially be extended to other disease states and immunological phenotypes. Linkage disequilibrium might explain the correlated functional status among segregating V segments, but an unknown experimental factor could not be excluded. In a later genetic analysis, a missense DCLRE1C variant was associated with V-gene and J-gene trimming of TCR beta chains, and the association was replicated in an independent cohort. According to a later analysis, parvovirus B19, influenza, CMV and Epstein-Barr virus appeared linked to several top co-occurrence clusters. The classifier was reported to diagnose cytomegalovirus status with high specificity and sensitivity in both the original and validation cohorts. Because HLA typing was unavailable for some donors at each locus, only the typed subset was used in association tests. Assigning TCR associations to individual alleles was difficult when HLA alleles, especially DR and DQ, strongly co-occurred. Across donors, most TCR sequences were observed very rarely, whereas some public TCRs were present in many individuals. An earlier analysis of 587 of the donors showed that most TCR beta V segments appeared in productive rearrangements either about 87% or about 30% of the time, which broadly matched IMGT annotations. Some 16 rarely observed V segments, including chromosome 9 orphons, were excluded from the earlier analysis of several hundred of the donors because counts were too low. According to a later analysis, most CMV-associated TCR beta chains appeared to be HLA-restricted, and the HLA associations seemed to be driven largely by CMV exposure. A later analysis found that TCR association rates varied across HLA loci, with DRB1 alleles showing the most associated TCRs and HLA-C alleles the fewest. A later genetic analysis reported fewer N-insertions in productive TCRs among donors in an Asian-associated ancestry cluster than the roughly 700-donor mean. CMV serostatus was the only immune exposure information available for the cohort. A cluster of highly shared sequence variants was judged likely to be a technical artifact of the sequencing pipeline.

In total, approximately 610 healthy bone marrow donors made up the cohort. At the time of sampling, every cohort member was nominally healthy, though immune exposures that went unrecorded were likely present. The donor tested CMV seronegative and was one of the 352 seronegative cohort members. Every donor gave a peripheral blood sample, and the peripheral blood mononuclear cells from that sample were used for TCR beta sequencing. The Qiagen DNeasy Blood Extraction Kit was used to extract genomic DNA from the blood cell samples. Deletion took 2 bases off V and 2 bases off J, with a span of 25 bases between the germline ends. The cysteine opens and the phenylalanine closes a CDR3 of 19 amino acids. Kept here is only the CDR3 DNA, which spans 57 bases and is read in frame from base 1. The germline V gene (reference sequence) gives CDR1 as SGHNT and CDR2 as YYREEE. The library was generated by the immunoSEQ multiplex PCR assay. A mixture of 60 forward primers for TCR Vbeta segments and 13 reverse primers for TCR Jbeta segments was used in the multiplex PCR. The CDR3 region of rearranged TCR beta genes was amplified from genomic DNA with a multiplex PCR assay. The amplified TCR beta libraries were sequenced on the Illumina HiSeq System as 87-base-pair reads. Per the authors' processing: In a later analysis, roughly 80 million unique TCR beta chains were counted across the approximately 670 repertoires, and approximately 9.9 million of these chains were shared by at least two donors. To remove PCR and sequencing errors, raw reads were error-corrected and collapsed into unique sequences using a nearest-neighbor algorithm that merged closely related sequences. To assign V, D and J gene segments, CDR3 sequences were aligned to IMGT reference sequences. For a sequence to be retained, a match of at least six nucleotides to both a V gene segment and a J gene segment was required. Rearrangements were classified as productive when the CDR3 lacked stop codons and remained in frame with V and J, and all other rearrangements were classified as non-productive. CDR3 was defined according to IMGT convention as the region running from the second conserved V-encoded cysteine to the conserved J-encoded phenylalanine. The earlier analysis of about 590 of the donors excluded sequences that lacked an unambiguous match to a single V gene segment. An earlier analysis of under 750 of the donors called V segments functional above 56.7% productive rearrangements and segregating when the between-donor standard deviation exceeded 5%. To diagnose cytomegalovirus status from the catalog of TCR beta chain sequences, a statistical classification framework was built. In a later analysis, V and J genes were assigned by comparing TCR nucleotide sequences against IMGT/GENE-DB human TR gene sequences. Using the TCRdist pipeline, a later analysis assigned CDR3 sequences along with most-parsimonious VDJ recombination scenarios. In a later analysis, each TCR beta chain was defined by its CDR3 amino acid sequence together with its V-gene family, and reads lacking a unique V-gene family were excluded. In a later analysis, approximately 590 highly shared, low-generation-probability nucleotide sequences were removed to address suspected cross-contamination and a sequencing artifact. For each public chain, a later analysis derived a clonal expansion index from normalized ranks of inferred template counts within each repertoire. Generation probabilities in a later analysis came from a VDJ recombination model fitted to out-of-frame rearrangements, and those results were checked against IGoR. In a later analysis, TCR-TCR, TCR-HLA and TCR-CMV co-occurrence was scored with hypergeometric tests, and a repertoire-size bias correction was applied to TCR pairs. A later analysis estimated false discovery rates by permuting HLA or CMV assignments 20 times. In a later analysis, co-occurring TCRs were grouped using DBSCAN, and TCRdist sequence similarity was added for clustering within HLA-allele-positive subsets. For co-occurrence clustering, repertoires with fewer than 30,000 or more than 120,000 public chains were excluded, along with a handful of repertoires with anomalous nucleotide sharing. The source is immuneACCESS, and TCRdb retained only in-frame sequences with V and J called. Part of the clones is not carried over; for the studies checked, unresolved V genes explain less than half of this, and the remainder is unexplained. V and J calls and clone size are copied from that table; D and trimming were computed from the DNA. The sample includes 100,000 or so clones, with about 80% observed a single time. The ten largest make up under 8.5% of the sample.

The sample taken for sequencing was PBMCs. This clonotype was sampled from a man aged 30 to 39 in good health and CMV-seronegative. Here the chain combines TRBV5-4 and TRBJ1-2, with the D gene not clear enough to name. The CDR3 amino acid sequence is: CASSFDGLRGSISNYGYTF. The bases read TGTGCCAGCAGCTTTGACGGACTTAGAGGCTCGATCTCCAACTATGGCTACACCTTC.